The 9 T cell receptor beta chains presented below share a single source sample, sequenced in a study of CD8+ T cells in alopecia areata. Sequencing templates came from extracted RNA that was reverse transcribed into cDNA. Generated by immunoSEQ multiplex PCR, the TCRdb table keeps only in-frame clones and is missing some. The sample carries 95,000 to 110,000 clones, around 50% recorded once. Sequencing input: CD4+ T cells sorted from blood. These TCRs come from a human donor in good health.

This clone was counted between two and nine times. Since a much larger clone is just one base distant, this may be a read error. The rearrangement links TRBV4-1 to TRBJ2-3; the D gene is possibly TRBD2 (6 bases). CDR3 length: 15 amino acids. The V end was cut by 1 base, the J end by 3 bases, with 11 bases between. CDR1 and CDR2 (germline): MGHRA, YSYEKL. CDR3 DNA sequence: TGCGCCAGCAGCCAAGTCGGGGGAGGAACAGATACGCAGTATTTT. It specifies CASSQVGGGTDTQYF.

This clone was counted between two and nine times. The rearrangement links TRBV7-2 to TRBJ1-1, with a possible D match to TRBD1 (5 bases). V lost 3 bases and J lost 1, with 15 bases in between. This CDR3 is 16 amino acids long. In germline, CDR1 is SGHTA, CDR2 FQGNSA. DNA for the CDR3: TGTGCCAGCAGCTTCGCAGGGTGGGGTGGGAACACTGAAGCTTTCTTT. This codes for CASSFAGWGGNTEAFF.

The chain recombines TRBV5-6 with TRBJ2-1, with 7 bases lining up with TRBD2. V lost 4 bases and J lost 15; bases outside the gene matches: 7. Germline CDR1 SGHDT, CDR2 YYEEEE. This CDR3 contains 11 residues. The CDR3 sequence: CASSLGGSRFF. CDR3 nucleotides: TGTGCCAGCAGCCTCGGCGGGAGCCGGTTCTTC.

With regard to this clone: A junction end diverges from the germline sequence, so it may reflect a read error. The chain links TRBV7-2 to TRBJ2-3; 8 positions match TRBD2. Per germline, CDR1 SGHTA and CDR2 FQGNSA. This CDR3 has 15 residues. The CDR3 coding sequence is TGTGCCAGCAGCTTAGTGTTGTCGGGGGGGCCTGTTTCCCGTTTT. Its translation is CASSLVLSGGPVSRF.

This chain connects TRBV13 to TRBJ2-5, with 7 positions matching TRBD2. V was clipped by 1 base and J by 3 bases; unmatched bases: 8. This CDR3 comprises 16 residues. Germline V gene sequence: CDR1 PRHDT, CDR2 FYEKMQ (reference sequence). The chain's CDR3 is CASSLVVGRGEETQYF. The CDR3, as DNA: TGTGCCAGCAGCTTAGTGGTTGGGAGGGGCGAAGAGACCCAGTACTTC.

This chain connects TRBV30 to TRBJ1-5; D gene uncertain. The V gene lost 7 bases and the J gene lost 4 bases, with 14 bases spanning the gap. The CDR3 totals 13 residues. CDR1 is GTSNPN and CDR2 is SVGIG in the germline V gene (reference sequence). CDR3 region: CASATTGNQPQHF. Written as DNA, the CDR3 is TGTGCCTCGGCGACGACGGGAAATCAGCCCCAGCATTTT.

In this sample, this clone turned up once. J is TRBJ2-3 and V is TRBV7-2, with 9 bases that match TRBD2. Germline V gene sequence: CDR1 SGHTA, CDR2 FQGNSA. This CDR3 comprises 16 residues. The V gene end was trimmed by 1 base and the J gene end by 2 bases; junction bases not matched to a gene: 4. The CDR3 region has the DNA TGTGCCAGCAGCTTAGTTAGCGGGGGCCTCACAGATACGCAGTATTTT. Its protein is CASSLVSGGLTDTQYF. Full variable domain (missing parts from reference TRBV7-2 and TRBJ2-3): GAGVSQSPSNKVTEKGKDVELRCDPISGHTALYWYRQSLGQGLEFLIYFQGNSAPDKSGLPSDRFSAERTGGSVSTLTIQRTQQEDSAVYLCASSLVSGGLTDTQYFGPGTRLTVL.

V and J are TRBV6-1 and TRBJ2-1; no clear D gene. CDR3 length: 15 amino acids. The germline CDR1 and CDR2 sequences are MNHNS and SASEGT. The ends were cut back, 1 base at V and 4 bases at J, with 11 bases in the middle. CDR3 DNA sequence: TGTGCCAGCAGTGAAGGGAGCCCCGGTTACAATGAGCAGTTCTTC. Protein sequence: CASSEGSPGYNEQFF.

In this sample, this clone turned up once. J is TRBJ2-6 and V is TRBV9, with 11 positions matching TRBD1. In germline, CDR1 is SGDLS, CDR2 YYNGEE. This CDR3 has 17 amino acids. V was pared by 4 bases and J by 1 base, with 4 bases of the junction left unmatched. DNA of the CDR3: TGTGCCAGCAGCACGGGACAGGGGGTTTCTGGGGCCAACGTCCTGACTTTC. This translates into CASSTGQGVSGANVLTF.